This T cell receptor (beta chain) was sequenced during a study of T cell responses to AZD1222 COVID-19 vaccine. The study's findings and limits: The donor group comprised mostly white British people and more females; the analysis possibly underestimated clonal diversity. Of the AZD1222 recipients, only 6 or 7 were seropositive at baseline. Variant regions that are unmutated are reportedly the target of nearly half of spike-specific TCRs.

Germline CDR1 SGHAT, CDR2 FQNNGV. The CDR3 contains 15 residues. The V end lost 1 base, the J end lost 7 bases, and 13 bases lay between the germline ends. Assay: immunoSEQ multiplex PCR; the TCRdb copy retains only in-frame clones and omits some. Among 100,000 to 130,000 clones, just over 90% were seen once, and the ten largest hold about 6.8%. Turning to this clone: Its antigen is not identified.

Sequenced here: peripheral blood, sampled 28 days after the second AZD1222 dose. This clonotype was obtained from an adult who received the AZD1222 COVID-19 vaccine. J is TRBJ1-4 and V is TRBV11-2; D is possibly TRBD1 (5 bases). As DNA, the CDR3 is TGTGCCAGCAGCTTAGGACAAGCGGGGGTTGAAAAACTGTTTTTT. Its protein product is CASSLGQAGVEKLFF.